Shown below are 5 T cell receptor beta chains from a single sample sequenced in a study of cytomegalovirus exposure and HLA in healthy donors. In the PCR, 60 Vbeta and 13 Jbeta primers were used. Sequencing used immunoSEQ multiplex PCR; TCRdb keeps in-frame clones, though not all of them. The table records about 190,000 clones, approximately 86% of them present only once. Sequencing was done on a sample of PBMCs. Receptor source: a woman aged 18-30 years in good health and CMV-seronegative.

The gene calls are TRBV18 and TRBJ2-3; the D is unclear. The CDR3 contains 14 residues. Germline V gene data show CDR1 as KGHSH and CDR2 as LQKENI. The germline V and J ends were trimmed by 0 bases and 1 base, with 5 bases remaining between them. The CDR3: CASSPPTGTDTQYF. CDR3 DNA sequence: TGTGCCAGCTCACCACCCACGGGCACAGATACGCAGTATTTT.

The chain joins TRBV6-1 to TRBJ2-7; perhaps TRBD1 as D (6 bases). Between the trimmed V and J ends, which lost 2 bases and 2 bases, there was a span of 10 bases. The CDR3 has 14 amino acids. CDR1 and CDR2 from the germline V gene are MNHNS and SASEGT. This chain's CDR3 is CASSEINRAYEQYF. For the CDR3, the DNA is TGTGCCAGCAGTGAAATTAACAGGGCCTACGAGCAGTACTTC.

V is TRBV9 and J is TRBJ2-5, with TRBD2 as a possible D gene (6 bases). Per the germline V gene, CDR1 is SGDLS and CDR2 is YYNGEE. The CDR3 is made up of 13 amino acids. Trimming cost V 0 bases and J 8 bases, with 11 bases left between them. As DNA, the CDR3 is TGTGCCAGCAGCGTAGGGACGGGGGACACCCAGTACTTC. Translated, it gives CASSVGTGDTQYF.

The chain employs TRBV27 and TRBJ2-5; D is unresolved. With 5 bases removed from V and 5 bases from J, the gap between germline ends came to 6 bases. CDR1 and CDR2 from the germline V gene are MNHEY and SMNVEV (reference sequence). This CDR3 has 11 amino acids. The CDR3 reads CASSNLETQYF. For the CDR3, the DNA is TGTGCCAGCAGTAACTTGGAGACCCAGTACTTC.

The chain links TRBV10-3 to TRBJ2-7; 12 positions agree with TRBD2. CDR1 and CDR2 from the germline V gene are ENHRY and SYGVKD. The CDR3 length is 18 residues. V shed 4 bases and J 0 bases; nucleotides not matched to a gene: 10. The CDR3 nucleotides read TGTGCCATCAGTGGCCGGGGGACTAGCGGGTGGAGCTCCTACGAGCAGTACTTC. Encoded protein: CAISGRGTSGWSSYEQYF.